This is a list of T cell receptor beta chains from one sample in a study of blood T cell repertoires in COVID-19. Libraries were prepared by immunoSEQ multiplex PCR; TCRdb keeps only in-frame clonotypes and omits some of them. The sample carries roughly 100,000 clones, roughly 80% recorded once. The sequencing sample was made of peripheral blood. The receptors were sampled from a woman aged 60 to 75 with acute or convalescent COVID-19. Each CDR3 is given with its conserved first and last residue. The order of the fields is J gene, D gene, clone size, V gene, CDR3 protein, CDR3 DNA. D genes are given only for firm matches. Clone size is given for some rows only: seen once, a few or many times, or a class if the clone is expanded.

TRBJ2-7,-,-,TRBV6-5,CASTPLRGGREQYF,TGTGCCAGCACCCCTTTGAGGGGGGGCCGCGAGCAGTACTTC
TRBJ2-2,TRBD1,-,TRBV27,CASRTGGYTGELFF,TGTGCCAGCAGGACAGGGGGTTACACCGGGGAGCTGTTTTTT
TRBJ1-1,TRBD1,-,TRBV6-6,CASSRDFGTGNTEAFF,TGTGCCAGCAGCCGAGATTTCGGGACAGGGAACACTGAAGCTTTCTTT
TRBJ2-1,TRBD2,-,TRBV6-5,CASNLAGATEQFF,TGTGCCAGCAATCTAGCGGGAGCTACTGAGCAGTTCTTC
TRBJ1-2,TRBD1,-,TRBV11-2,CASSLAGTGDRYGYTF,TGTGCCAGCAGCTTGGCCGGGACAGGAGACCGATATGGCTACACCTTC
TRBJ2-5,-,-,TRBV6-6,CASSSQLTGGETQYF,TGTGCCAGCAGTTCCCAATTGACCGGGGGAGAGACCCAGTACTTC
TRBJ2-4,-,many,TRBV12-3/TRBV12-4,CASSSPPSRIQYF,TGTGCCAGCAGTTCCCCACCCTCGCGTATTCAGTACTTC
TRBJ2-7,-,-,TRBV27,CASSLSSRYSSYEQYF,TGTGCCAGCAGTTTATCGTCAAGATACAGCTCCTACGAGCAGTACTTC
TRBJ2-5,-,-,TRBV11-1,CASSGMGPQETQYF,TGTGCCAGCAGCGGGATGGGGCCCCAAGAGACCCAGTACTTC
TRBJ2-3,TRBD1,-,TRBV5-6,CASSLGGQGIDTQYF,TGTGCCAGCAGCTTAGGGGGACAGGGTATCGATACGCAGTATTTT
TRBJ2-7,TRBD1,-,TRBV28,CASSPGQSYEQYF,TGTGCCAGCAGTCCGGGACAGTCCTACGAGCAGTACTTC
TRBJ1-1,TRBD1,-,TRBV29-1,CSVYRDRGTEAFF,TGCAGCGTTTACCGGGACAGGGGAACTGAAGCTTTCTTT
TRBJ1-1,-,-,TRBV4-1,CASSQGQGYEAFF,TGCGCCAGCAGCCAAGGGCAGGGGTACGAAGCTTTCTTT
TRBJ1-6,-,-,TRBV5-1,CASSLDVGYSPLHF,TGCGCCAGCAGCTTGGATGTCGGTTATTCACCCCTCCACTTT
TRBJ1-5,TRBD1,-,TRBV28,CASTDRGNQPQHF,TGTGCCAGCACCGACAGGGGCAATCAGCCCCAGCATTTT
TRBJ2-3,TRBD1,-,TRBV5-1,CASSRDRGGTDTQYF,TGCGCCAGCAGCCGCGACAGGGGTGGGACAGATACGCAGTATTTT
TRBJ1-2,TRBD1,-,TRBV6-5,CASRTSGGYGYTF,TGTGCCAGCAGAACTTCAGGGGGCTATGGCTACACCTTC
TRBJ2-5,TRBD1,-,TRBV9,CASSTGTDWETQYF,TGTGCCAGCAGCACGGGGACAGATTGGGAGACCCAGTACTTC
TRBJ1-1,TRBD1,-,TRBV19,CASSISDRGSNTEAFF,TGTGCCAGTAGTATCTCGGACAGGGGAAGTAACACTGAAGCTTTCTTT
TRBJ1-5,TRBD1,-,TRBV19,CASSIDIEGAGGQPQHF,TGTGCCAGTAGTATAGATATTGAGGGGGCAGGAGGTCAGCCCCAGCATTTT
TRBJ1-2,TRBD1,-,TRBV7-9,CASRGWTGYGYTF,TGTGCCAGCAGGGGATGGACAGGCTATGGCTACACCTTC
TRBJ1-2,-,-,TRBV6-5,CASSYSLIHNYGYTF,TGTGCCAGCAGTTACTCACTTATCCATAACTATGGCTACACCTTC
TRBJ1-2,TRBD1,-,TRBV28,CASSPTLDRVSGYTF,TGTGCCAGCAGTCCTACCCTGGACAGGGTGAGTGGCTACACCTTC
TRBJ2-3,TRBD1,-,TRBV7-8,CASSPQTGTDTQYF,TGTGCCAGCAGCCCACAGACAGGGACAGATACGCAGTATTTT
TRBJ2-1,TRBD1,-,TRBV7-8,CASSLWRDRGRIVNEQFF,TGTGCCAGCAGCTTATGGCGTGACAGGGGGCGAATTGTCAATGAGCAGTTCTTC
TRBJ1-2,TRBD1,-,TRBV5-4,CASSEGQGAGYTF,TGTGCCAGCAGCGAGGGACAGGGGGCCGGCTACACCTTC
TRBJ2-3,TRBD2,-,TRBV5-6,CASSEGLAGSDTQYF,TGTGCCAGCAGCGAGGGACTAGCGGGATCAGATACGCAGTATTTT
TRBJ2-4,-,-,TRBV5-1,CASSLAEGALAKNIQYF,TGCGCCAGCAGCTTGGCAGAAGGGGCCTTGGCCAAAAACATTCAGTACTTC
TRBJ1-6,-,-,TRBV2,CASSRDSLYNSPLHF,TGTGCCAGCAGTAGAGACAGTCTCTATAATTCACCCCTCCACTTT
TRBJ1-2,-,-,TRBV3-1/TRBV3-2,CASSPRTDYYGYTF,TGTGCCAGCAGCCCTAGGACAGATTACTATGGCTACACCTTC
TRBJ2-3,TRBD1,-,TRBV18,CASSSQGQLLSTDTQYF,TGTGCCAGCTCATCTCAGGGACAGTTGCTAAGCACAGATACGCAGTATTTT
TRBJ2-5,-,few,TRBV2,CASSSGQRGVETQYF,TGTGCCAGCAGCAGCGGACAGCGTGGGGTAGAGACCCAGTACTTC
TRBJ2-3,TRBD2,-,TRBV7-9,CASSFGLAGGSTDTQYF,TGTGCCAGCAGCTTCGGACTAGCGGGAGGGAGCACAGATACGCAGTATTTT
TRBJ1-1,TRBD1,once,TRBV18,CASSQEGQLNTEAFF,TGTGCCAGCTCACAGGAGGGACAGCTGAACACTGAAGCTTTCTTT
TRBJ2-5,TRBD2,-,TRBV7-2,CASSLRTSGQETQYF,TGTGCCAGCAGCTTACGGACTAGCGGTCAAGAGACCCAGTACTTC
TRBJ2-1,-,-,TRBV5-6,CASSLVAGPWYEQFF,TGTGCCAGCAGCTTGGTGGCAGGGCCCTGGTATGAGCAGTTCTTC
TRBJ2-3,TRBD1,once,TRBV28,CASSQTGTLTDTQYF,TGTGCCAGCAGCCAGACAGGGACCCTCACAGATACGCAGTATTTT
TRBJ2-1,TRBD1,-,TRBV9,CASSVIKTGANYNEQFF,TGTGCCAGCAGCGTGATAAAGACAGGGGCTAACTACAATGAGCAGTTCTTC
TRBJ2-5,TRBD1,-,TRBV6-1,CASSATGERRLETQYF,TGTGCCAGCAGTGCAACAGGGGAGAGGAGATTAGAGACCCAGTACTTC